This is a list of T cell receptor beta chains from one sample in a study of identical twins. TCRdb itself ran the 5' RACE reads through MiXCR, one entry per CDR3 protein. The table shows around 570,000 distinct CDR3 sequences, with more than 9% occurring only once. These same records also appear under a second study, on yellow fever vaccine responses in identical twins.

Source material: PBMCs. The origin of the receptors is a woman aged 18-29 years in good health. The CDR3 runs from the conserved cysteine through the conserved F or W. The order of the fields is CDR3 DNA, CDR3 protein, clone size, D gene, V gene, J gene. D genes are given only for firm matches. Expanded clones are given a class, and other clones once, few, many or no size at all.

CDR3 DNA: TGCGCCAGCAGCGGAAGACCGGACAGCACTGAAGCTTTCTTT
CDR3 protein: CASSGRPDSTEAFF
clone size: few
D gene: .
V gene: TRBV5-1
J gene: TRBJ1-1

CDR3 DNA: TGCGCCAGCAGCAATGTTGGACGGAACTCTGGGGCCAACGTCCTGACTTTC
CDR3 protein: CASSNVGRNSGANVLTF
clone size: .
D gene: .
V gene: TRBV5-1
J gene: TRBJ2-6

CDR3 DNA: TGTGCCAGCAGTGAGGAGGGACAGGAGTACAATGAGCAGTTCTTC
CDR3 protein: CASSEEGQEYNEQFF
clone size: many
D gene: TRBD1
V gene: TRBV6-4
J gene: TRBJ2-1

CDR3 DNA: TGCAGCGTTGAAGATTGGGCAGATACGCAGTATTTT
CDR3 protein: CSVEDWADTQYF
clone size: many
D gene: .
V gene: TRBV29-1
J gene: TRBJ2-3

CDR3 DNA: TGTGCCACCAGTGATTTGGCCAGGGGGCCCGGGGAGCTGTTTTTT
CDR3 protein: CATSDLARGPGELFF
clone size: .
D gene: TRBD1
V gene: TRBV24-1
J gene: TRBJ2-2

CDR3 DNA: TGTGCCTGGAGGGCGGCGAGGAACAATGAGCAGTTCTTC
CDR3 protein: CAWRAARNNEQFF
clone size: .
D gene: .
V gene: TRBV30
J gene: TRBJ2-1

CDR3 DNA: TGCAGTGCTACAGGACTAGCCCCTGTGAATGAGCAGTTCTTC
CDR3 protein: CSATGLAPVNEQFF
clone size: few
D gene: TRBD2
V gene: TRBV20-1
J gene: TRBJ2-1

CDR3 DNA: TGTGCCAGCAGTTTAGGGGACCCCACCGGGGAGCTGTTTTTT
CDR3 protein: CASSLGDPTGELFF
clone size: many
D gene: .
V gene: TRBV12-3/TRBV12-4
J gene: TRBJ2-2

CDR3 DNA: TGCAGTGCTAGTTTCGGACTGGGCGAGCAGTACTTC
CDR3 protein: CSASFGLGEQYF
clone size: few
D gene: .
V gene: TRBV20-1
J gene: TRBJ2-7

CDR3 DNA: TGTGCCAGCTCAAACAACCCCGGGACATTTACCTACGAGCAGTACTTC
CDR3 protein: CASSNNPGTFTYEQYF
clone size: many
D gene: .
V gene: TRBV18
J gene: TRBJ2-7

CDR3 DNA: TGTGCCAGCAGCCTTTCCAAGGAAGAAAAACTGTTTTTT
CDR3 protein: CASSLSKEEKLFF
clone size: few
D gene: .
V gene: TRBV28
J gene: TRBJ1-4

CDR3 DNA: TGTGCCAGCTCCCCCGGGGCTCCGGAGACCCAGTACTTC
CDR3 protein: CASSPGAPETQYF
clone size: .
D gene: .
V gene: TRBV2
J gene: TRBJ2-5

CDR3 DNA: TGTGCCAGCAGTTTAGGACAAGGGGCAGGGAAGAGCTATGGCTACACCTTC
CDR3 protein: CASSLGQGAGKSYGYTF
clone size: many
D gene: .
V gene: TRBV12-3/TRBV12-4
J gene: TRBJ1-2

CDR3 DNA: TGTGCCAGCAGTTCCGCGACAAACTCTAGGAATGAGCAGTTCTTC
CDR3 protein: CASSSATNSRNEQFF
clone size: many
D gene: .
V gene: TRBV6-2/TRBV6-3
J gene: TRBJ2-1

CDR3 DNA: TGCGCCAGCAGCTCGACACAGGGAAGAACCGGGGAGCTGTTTTTT
CDR3 protein: CASSSTQGRTGELFF
clone size: many
D gene: .
V gene: TRBV5-1
J gene: TRBJ2-2

CDR3 DNA: TGTGCCAGCAGCACCCTCGGTACAGGAGTCCCTAAATACGAGCAGTACTTC
CDR3 protein: CASSTLGTGVPKYEQYF
clone size: many
D gene: .
V gene: TRBV7-2
J gene: TRBJ2-7

CDR3 DNA: TGTGCCAGCAGCTTTCATCCAGGGAGCAATGAGCAGTTCTTC
CDR3 protein: CASSFHPGSNEQFF
clone size: many
D gene: .
V gene: TRBV5-6
J gene: TRBJ2-1

CDR3 DNA: TGTGCCAGCAGTGTCCGCGGGAAGACAGATACGCAGTATTTT
CDR3 protein: CASSVRGKTDTQYF
clone size: many
D gene: .
V gene: TRBV6-2/TRBV6-3
J gene: TRBJ2-3

CDR3 DNA: TGTGCCAGCCTCACCTCCTACAATGAGCAGTTCTTC
CDR3 protein: CASLTSYNEQFF
clone size: many
D gene: .
V gene: TRBV27
J gene: TRBJ2-1

CDR3 DNA: TGCGCCAGCAGCTTTCCGGCAGGGGGATCCTACGAGCAGTACTTC
CDR3 protein: CASSFPAGGSYEQYF
clone size: .
D gene: TRBD1
V gene: TRBV5-1
J gene: TRBJ2-7

CDR3 DNA: TGTGCCAGCAGCGCCAAACGGGACAGGGCGTCGGCTATCCAGGGCTATGGCTACACCTTC
CDR3 protein: CASSAKRDRASAIQGYGYTF
clone size: many
D gene: TRBD1
V gene: TRBV9
J gene: TRBJ1-2

CDR3 DNA: TGCAGCGTTGAACTTGGGCCCCAGTACTTC
CDR3 protein: CSVELGPQYF
clone size: many
D gene: .
V gene: TRBV29-1
J gene: TRBJ2-5

CDR3 DNA: TGTGCCAGCAAGCGGGATGGCAAAAACATTCAGTACTTC
CDR3 protein: CASKRDGKNIQYF
clone size: many
D gene: TRBD2
V gene: TRBV6-2/TRBV6-3
J gene: TRBJ2-4

CDR3 DNA: TGTGCCAGCAGCGGGGAAACGGCTAGCTCCTACGAGCAGTACTTC
CDR3 protein: CASSGETASSYEQYF
clone size: many
D gene: .
V gene: TRBV6-2/TRBV6-3
J gene: TRBJ2-7

CDR3 DNA: TGTGCCAGCAGCCAGACGGGACTAGCGAAAAATGAGCAGTTCTTC
CDR3 protein: CASSQTGLAKNEQFF
clone size: .
D gene: TRBD2
V gene: TRBV3-1
J gene: TRBJ2-1

CDR3 DNA: TGCAGCGTTCGGACGGACTTGGGGGATACGCAGTATTTT
CDR3 protein: CSVRTDLGDTQYF
clone size: few
D gene: .
V gene: TRBV29-1
J gene: TRBJ2-3

CDR3 DNA: TGCAGCGTTGAGGGGAACCTCTATGGCTACACCTTC
CDR3 protein: CSVEGNLYGYTF
clone size: many
D gene: .
V gene: TRBV29-1
J gene: TRBJ1-2

CDR3 DNA: TGTGCCAGCAGTTCCCTAGGACAGGAGAGGGCTGGCTACACCTTC
CDR3 protein: CASSSLGQERAGYTF
clone size: many
D gene: TRBD1
V gene: TRBV12-3/TRBV12-4
J gene: TRBJ1-2

CDR3 DNA: TGTGCCAGCAGGAGTAATCGGCAAGCGGAGACCCAGTACTTC
CDR3 protein: CASRSNRQAETQYF
clone size: .
D gene: .
V gene: TRBV6-1
J gene: TRBJ2-5

CDR3 DNA: TGCGCCAGCAATAGAGGACAGGGGATGAACACTGAAGCTTTCTTT
CDR3 protein: CASNRGQGMNTEAFF
clone size: .
D gene: TRBD1
V gene: TRBV10-2
J gene: TRBJ1-1

CDR3 DNA: TGCAGTGGTATACGGGTGGCAGATACGCAGTATTTT
CDR3 protein: CSGIRVADTQYF
clone size: once
D gene: .
V gene: TRBV20-1
J gene: TRBJ2-3

CDR3 DNA: TGTGCCAGCAGTGATCCGCTCTACGAGCAGTACTTC
CDR3 protein: CASSDPLYEQYF
clone size: .
D gene: .
V gene: TRBV2
J gene: TRBJ2-7

CDR3 DNA: TGCAGTGCTAGAGGCGTTGGGGGGGATGCTTCCGAGCAGTACTTC
CDR3 protein: CSARGVGGDASEQYF
clone size: few
D gene: TRBD2
V gene: TRBV20-1
J gene: TRBJ2-7

CDR3 DNA: TGCAGCCATATCCTCCCTAGCGGGAAATACAATGAGCAGTTCTTC
CDR3 protein: CSHILPSGKYNEQFF
clone size: .
D gene: TRBD2
V gene: TRBV29-1
J gene: TRBJ2-1

CDR3 DNA: TGTGCCAGCAGTTTATCACTAGCGGGAGGGCCGGGGTACGAGCAGTACTTC
CDR3 protein: CASSLSLAGGPGYEQYF
clone size: .
D gene: TRBD2
V gene: TRBV27
J gene: TRBJ2-7

CDR3 DNA: TGTGCCATCAGGAATAGCGGGGTTGTGGATACGCAGTATTTT
CDR3 protein: CAIRNSGVVDTQYF
clone size: .
D gene: TRBD2
V gene: TRBV10-3
J gene: TRBJ2-3

CDR3 DNA: TGTGCCAGCTTTACGAACACTGAAGCTTTCTTT
CDR3 protein: CASFTNTEAFF
clone size: many
D gene: .
V gene: TRBV2
J gene: TRBJ1-1

CDR3 DNA: TGCAGCGTCGCTAGCGGCACCTACGAGCAGTACTTC
CDR3 protein: CSVASGTYEQYF
clone size: few
D gene: TRBD2
V gene: TRBV29-1
J gene: TRBJ2-7

CDR3 DNA: TGTGCCAGCAGCTTAAATCAGGGGACTGAAGCTTTCTTT
CDR3 protein: CASSLNQGTEAFF
clone size: .
D gene: .
V gene: TRBV7-2
J gene: TRBJ1-1

CDR3 DNA: TGTGCCAGCAGTGTCGCCGGAGCCACAGATACGCAGTATTTT
CDR3 protein: CASSVAGATDTQYF
clone size: many
D gene: .
V gene: TRBV2
J gene: TRBJ2-3

CDR3 DNA: TGTGCCACCAGTGATCGGACTAGCGGCTACAATGAGCAGTTCTTC
CDR3 protein: CATSDRTSGYNEQFF
clone size: .
D gene: TRBD2
V gene: TRBV24-1
J gene: TRBJ2-1

CDR3 DNA: TGTGCCAGCAGTCTAATCGGATCCGGTGAGCAGTTCTTC
CDR3 protein: CASSLIGSGEQFF
clone size: many
D gene: .
V gene: TRBV6-2/TRBV6-3
J gene: TRBJ2-1